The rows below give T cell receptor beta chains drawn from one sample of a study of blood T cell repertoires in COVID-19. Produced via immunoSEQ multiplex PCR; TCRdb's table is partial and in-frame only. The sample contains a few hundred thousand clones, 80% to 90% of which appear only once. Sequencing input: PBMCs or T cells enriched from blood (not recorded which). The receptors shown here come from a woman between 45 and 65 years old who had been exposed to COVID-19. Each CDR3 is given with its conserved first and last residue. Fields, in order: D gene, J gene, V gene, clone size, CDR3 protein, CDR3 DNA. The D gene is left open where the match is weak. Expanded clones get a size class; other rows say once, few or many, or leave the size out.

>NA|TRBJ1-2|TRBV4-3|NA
CASSQENRDYGYTF
TGCGCCAGCAGCCAAGAAAACAGAGATTATGGCTACACCTTC
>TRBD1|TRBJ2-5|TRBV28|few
CASSQPYRGRSPETQYF
TGTGCCAGCAGTCAACCCTACAGGGGGCGCAGTCCAGAGACCCAGTACTTC
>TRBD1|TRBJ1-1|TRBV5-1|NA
CASSLSTGPVRENTEAFF
TGCGCCAGCAGCTTGTCGACAGGGCCAGTTCGAGAGAACACTGAAGCTTTCTTT
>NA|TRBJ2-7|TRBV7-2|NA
CASSLQRGQQYF
TGTGCCAGCAGCTTACAAAGAGGCCAGCAGTACTTC
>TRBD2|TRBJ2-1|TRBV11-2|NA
CASSQTEIAGGPEQFF
TGTGCCAGCAGCCAAACGGAGATAGCGGGGGGGCCTGAGCAGTTCTTC
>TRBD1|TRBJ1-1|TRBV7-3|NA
CASSNGQGGTEAFF
TGTGCCAGCAGCAACGGACAGGGGGGAACTGAAGCTTTCTTT
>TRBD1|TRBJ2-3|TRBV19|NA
CASSITAPGQGTDTQYF
TGTGCCAGTAGTATTACCGCGCCGGGACAGGGGACAGATACGCAGTATTTT
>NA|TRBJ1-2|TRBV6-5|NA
CASSPLTGSPGGYTF
TGTGCCAGCAGTCCTTTGACAGGTAGCCCTGGGGGCTACACCTTC
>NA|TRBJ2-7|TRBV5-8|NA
CASSLVGVHSYEQYF
TGTGCCAGCAGCTTGGTAGGGGTTCACTCCTACGAGCAGTACTTC
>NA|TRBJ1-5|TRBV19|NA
CASSTQGMGNQPQHF
TGTGCCAGTAGTACTCAGGGAATGGGCAATCAGCCCCAGCATTTT
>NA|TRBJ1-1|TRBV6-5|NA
CASGRTVDTEAFF
TGTGCTTCTGGCAGGACAGTCGACACTGAAGCTTTCTTT
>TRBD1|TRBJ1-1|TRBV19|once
CASRGTGGDGEAFF
TGTGCCAGTAGGGGGACAGGGGGCGACGGTGAAGCTTTCTTT
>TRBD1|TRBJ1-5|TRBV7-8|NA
CASRRDRVQGSNQPQHF
TGTGCCAGCAGACGGGACAGGGTACAAGGTAGCAATCAGCCCCAGCATTTT
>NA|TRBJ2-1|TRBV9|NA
CASTPGTYYNEQFF
TGTGCCAGCACCCCCGGGACATACTACAATGAGCAGTTCTTC
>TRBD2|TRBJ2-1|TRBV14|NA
CASSQELAGREQFF
TGTGCCAGCAGCCAAGAACTAGCGGGGCGTGAGCAGTTCTTC
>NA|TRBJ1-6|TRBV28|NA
CASSCPPSRNSPLHF
TGTGCCAGCAGTTGCCCACCAAGCAGGAATTCACCCCTCCACTTT
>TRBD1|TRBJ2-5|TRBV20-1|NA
CSASPATGQETQYF
TGCAGTGCTAGTCCCGCGACAGGGCAAGAGACCCAGTACTTC
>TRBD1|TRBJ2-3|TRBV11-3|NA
CASSPGTGAIQYF
TGTGCCAGCAGCCCGGGGACAGGGGCGATTCAGTATTTT
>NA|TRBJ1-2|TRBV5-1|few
CASSLQGPGGYTF
TGCGCCAGCAGCTTGCAGGGGCCAGGTGGCTACACCTTC
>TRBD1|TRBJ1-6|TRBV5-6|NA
CASSPPGTGSNSPLHF
TGTGCCAGCAGCCCCCCCGGGACAGGGAGTAATTCACCCCTCCACTTT
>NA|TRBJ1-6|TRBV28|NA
CASTPASIGSSYNSPLHF
TGTGCCAGCACACCCGCTTCGATTGGGAGCTCCTATAATTCACCCCTCCACTTT
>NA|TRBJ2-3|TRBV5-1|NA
CASRYQGLGTDTQYF
TGCGCCAGCAGATATCAGGGTCTAGGCACAGATACGCAGTATTTT
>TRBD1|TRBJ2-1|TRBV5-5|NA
CASSLAGGQGLYNEQFF
TGTGCCAGCAGCTTGGCCGGGGGACAGGGTCTCTACAATGAGCAGTTCTTC
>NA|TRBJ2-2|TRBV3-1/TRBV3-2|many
CASSQDNRGNTGELFF
TGTGCCAGCAGCCAGGATAACCGAGGGAACACCGGGGAGCTGTTTTTT
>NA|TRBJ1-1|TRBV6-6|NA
CASSYSRAGSAEAFF
TGTGCCAGCAGTTACTCGAGGGCGGGTAGCGCTGAAGCTTTCTTT
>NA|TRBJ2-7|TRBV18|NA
CASSPRVGISYEQYF
TGTGCCAGCTCACCACGTGTCGGGATCTCCTACGAGCAGTACTTC
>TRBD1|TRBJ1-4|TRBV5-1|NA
CASSSTGTSNEKLFF
TGCGCCAGCAGCTCGACAGGGACCTCTAATGAAAAACTGTTTTTT
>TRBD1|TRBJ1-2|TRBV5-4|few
CASSPGQGANGYTF
TGTGCCAGCAGCCCGGGACAGGGGGCCAATGGCTACACCTTC
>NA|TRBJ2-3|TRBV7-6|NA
CASSQGYSSTDTQYF
TGTGCCAGCAGCCAGGGCTACTCTAGCACAGATACGCAGTATTTT
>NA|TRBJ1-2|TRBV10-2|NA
CASSDLHKTHYGYTF
TGCGCCAGCAGTGATTTGCATAAAACACACTATGGCTACACCTTC
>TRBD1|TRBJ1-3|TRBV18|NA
CASSLKAGGSGNTIYF
TGTGCCAGCTCACTAAAAGCAGGGGGCTCTGGAAACACCATATATTTT
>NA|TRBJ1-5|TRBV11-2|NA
CASSLDGGENQPQHF
TGTGCCAGCAGCTTAGATGGTGGGGAGAATCAGCCCCAGCATTTT
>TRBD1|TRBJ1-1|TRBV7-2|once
CASRPQGENTEAFF
TGTGCCAGCAGACCGCAGGGGGAAAACACTGAAGCTTTCTTT
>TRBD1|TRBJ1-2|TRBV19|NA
CASRRGGTGVYGYTF
TGTGCCAGTAGGCGCGGTGGGACAGGAGTCTATGGCTACACCTTC
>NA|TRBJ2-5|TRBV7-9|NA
CASELSGSRETQYF
TGTGCCAGCGAACTCTCCGGGAGTAGAGAGACCCAGTACTTC
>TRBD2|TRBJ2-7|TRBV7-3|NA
CASSLRASGGPPSYEQYF
TGTGCCAGCAGCTTAAGAGCTAGCGGGGGCCCACCCTCCTACGAGCAGTACTTC
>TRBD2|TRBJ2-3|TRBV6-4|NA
CASSSGSTDTQYF
TGTGCCAGCTCTAGCGGTTCCACAGATACGCAGTATTTT
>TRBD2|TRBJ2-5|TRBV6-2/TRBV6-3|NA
CASSWIPRLAGGETQYF
TGTGCCAGCAGTTGGATTCCTCGACTAGCGGGGGGAGAGACCCAGTACTTC
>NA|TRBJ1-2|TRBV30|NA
CAWSVLYGYTF
TGTGCCTGGAGTGTACTTTATGGCTACACCTTC
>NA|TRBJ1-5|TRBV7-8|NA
CASSPTRDSQHF
TGTGCCAGCAGCCCCACCCGAGATTCCCAGCATTTT
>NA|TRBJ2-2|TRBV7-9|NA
CASSLSGPAGELFF
TGTGCCAGCAGCTTAAGCGGTCCCGCCGGGGAGCTGTTTTTT
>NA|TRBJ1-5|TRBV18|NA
CASSSFDRNQPQHF
TGTGCCAGCTCGAGTTTCGATCGGAATCAGCCCCAGCATTTT
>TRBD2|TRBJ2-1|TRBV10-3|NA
CAISESGGGYNEQFF
TGTGCCATCAGTGAGTCTGGCGGGGGATACAATGAGCAGTTCTTC
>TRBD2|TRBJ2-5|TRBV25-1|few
CASTRFLRTSGRETQYF
TGTGCCAGCACCCGGTTTCTTAGGACTAGCGGGAGGGAGACCCAGTACTTC
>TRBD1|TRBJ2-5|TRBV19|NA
CASSPGQGVGETQYF
TGTGCCAGTAGTCCTGGACAGGGGGTTGGGGAGACCCAGTACTTC
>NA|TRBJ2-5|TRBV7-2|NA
CASSLESPGPAGGTQYF
TGTGCCAGCAGCTTAGAAAGTCCGGGACCTGCCGGGGGGACCCAGTACTTC
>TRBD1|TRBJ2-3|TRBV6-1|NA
CASSDRGSGLDTQYF
TGTGCCAGCAGTGACAGGGGGAGTGGGTTAGATACGCAGTATTTT
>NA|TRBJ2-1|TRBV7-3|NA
CASSNTRDEQFF
TGTGCCAGCAGCAACACGCGGGATGAGCAGTTCTTC
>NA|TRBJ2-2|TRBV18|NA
CASSPSLGGTNTGELFF
TGTGCCAGCTCACCATCCTTAGGGGGAACGAACACCGGGGAGCTGTTTTTT
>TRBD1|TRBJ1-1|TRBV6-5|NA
CASSGQGDTEAFF
TGTGCCAGCAGCGGACAGGGCGACACTGAAGCTTTCTTT